These 10 T cell receptor beta chains were sequenced from one sample in a study of T cells after yellow fever vaccination. From the 5' RACE reads, TCRdb called clonotypes with MiXCR, one entry per CDR3 protein. This table has 100,000 to 150,000 distinct CDR3 sequences, more than 6% appearing once. The sequences come from CD4+ T cells sorted from PBMCs, collected more than 8 days after the first yellow fever vaccination. These receptors were taken from a man aged 18-30 years who received the YFV17D yellow fever vaccine.

This clonotype came up many times. The chain recombines TRBV27 with TRBJ1-2, with D uncertain. From germline, CDR1 is MNHEY and CDR2 SMNVEV (reference sequence). Trimming left V 7 bases short and J 3 bases short, with 12 bases between. CDR3 length: 13 residues. CDR3 bases: TGTGCCAGCAAAGCCGGCCCCCACTATGGCTACACCTTC. It codes for CASKAGPHYGYTF.

This clonotype has a handful of counts. The CDR3 here is CASSRDSLTSGANVLTF. CDR3 bases: TGTGCCAGCAGCCGTGACTCACTAACCTCTGGGGCCAACGTCCTGACTTTC. V is TRBV5-5 and J is TRBJ2-6; D unclear. Trimming cost V 4 bases and J 0 bases, with 14 bases left between them. CDR3 size: 17 residues. Germline CDR1 SGHKS, CDR2 YYEKEE (reference sequence).

This clonotype has at least ten counts. The chain is built from TRBV4-1 and TRBJ1-2; the match to TRBD1 covers 9 bases. The length of the CDR3 is 14 residues. V shed 1 base and J 3 bases; nucleotides not matched to a gene: 0. Looked up from germline, CDR1 is MGHRA and CDR2 is YSYEKL. Written as DNA, the CDR3 is TGCGCCAGCAGCCAAGGGACAGGGGACTATGGCTACACCTTC. It yields the protein CASSQGTGDYGYTF.

This clonotype has at least ten counts. This chain connects TRBV6-6 to TRBJ1-2; 9 bases match TRBD1. CDR1 and CDR2 (germline): MNHNY, SVGAGI (reference sequence). The CDR3 runs 13 residues. V trimming: 7 bases; J trimming: 5 bases; junction bases outside the gene matches: 5. For the CDR3, the DNA is TGTGCCAGCACGGACAGGGGACTTTATGGCTACACCTTC. Translating gives CASTDRGLYGYTF.

Ten or more counts support this clonotype. This chain joins TRBV30 and TRBJ2-3; 7 bases match TRBD2. In germline, CDR1 is GTSNPN, CDR2 SVGIG (reference sequence). This CDR3 is built from 13 residues. J gave up 0 bases and V 7 bases, and 4 bases lay outside the gene matches. The DNA of the CDR3 is TGTGCCTTTCTAGCGGCAAGCACAGATACGCAGTATTTT. It translates to CAFLAASTDTQYF. The variable domain in full, completed from reference TRBV30 and TRBJ2-3, reads SQTIHQWPATLVQPVGSPLSLECTVEGTSNPNLYWYRQAAGRGLQLLFYSVGIGQISSEVPQNLSASRPQDRQFILSSKKLLLSDSGFYLCAFLAASTDTQYFGPGTRLTVL.

This clonotype was picked up one time. With a much larger clone just one base away, this may be a read error. The rearrangement links TRBV12-3 or TRBV12-4 to TRBJ2-1; 8 bases are a match to TRBD1. J gave up 10 bases and V 7 bases, and 6 bases lay outside the gene matches. CDR3 size: 12 residues. Here the CDR3 DNA reads TGTGCCAGCAATCCGAGGACAGGGGAGCAGTTCTTC. Translating gives CASNPRTGEQFF.

This clonotype came up many times. This chain links TRBV6-5 with TRBJ2-3, with 12 nucleotides matching TRBD2. Trimming took 0 bases from V and 6 from J; bases not matched to a gene: 7. The CDR3 consists of 17 residues. Germline V gives CDR1 MNHEY, CDR2 SVGAGI. DNA for the CDR3: TGTGCCAGCAGTTACTCACTAGCGGGGGGTGCCGGGGATACGCAGTATTTT. It translates to CASSYSLAGGAGDTQYF.

This clonotype was seen at least ten times. The CDR3: CAISELGADTQYF. Written as DNA, the CDR3 is TGTGCCATCAGTGAGTTGGGGGCAGATACGCAGTATTTT. J is TRBJ2-3 and V is TRBV10-3; either TRBD1 or TRBD2 may fit D (5 bases each). The CDR3 has 13 amino acids. Trimming removed 1 base at V and 4 bases at J, with 6 bases between. Germline V gene sequence: CDR1 ENHRY, CDR2 SYGVKD.

J is TRBJ1-1 and V is TRBV5-4, with 8 bases aligning to TRBD1. This CDR3 region has 15 residues. Germline CDR1 SGHNT, CDR2 YYREEE (reference sequence). Germline trimming cut 3 bases from V and 4 bases from J; bases unmatched to any gene: 8. This CDR3 is CASSSPTTGGTEAFF. CDR3 DNA sequence: TGTGCCAGCAGCTCCCCTACTACAGGGGGCACTGAAGCTTTCTTT.

This clonotype was observed at least ten times. The V and J genes are TRBV29-1 and TRBJ2-1, with D perhaps matching TRBD2 (7 bases). Trimming pared 4 bases from V and 4 bases from J, leaving 14 bases between. In germline, CDR1 is SQVTM, CDR2 ANQGSEA. The CDR3 has 14 residues. The CDR3 bases are TGCAGCGTTGGAAGGGGGGGTTTATACAATGAGCAGTTCTTC. Encoded protein: CSVGRGGLYNEQFF.